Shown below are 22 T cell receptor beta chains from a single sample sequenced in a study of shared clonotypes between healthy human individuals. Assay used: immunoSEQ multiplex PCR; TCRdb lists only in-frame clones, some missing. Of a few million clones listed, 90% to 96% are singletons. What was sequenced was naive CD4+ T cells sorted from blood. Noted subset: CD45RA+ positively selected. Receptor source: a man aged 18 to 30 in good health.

For the CDR3, the DNA is TGTGCCAGCAGCAAAGGCGACAGGGGCGACAATCAGCCCCAGCATTTT. Translating gives CASSKGDRGDNQPQHF. The chain has TRBV21-1 and TRBJ1-5; the listed D gene, TRBD1, was not tested against the DNA. TRBV21-1 is labeled a pseudogene. CDR3 length: 16 amino acids.

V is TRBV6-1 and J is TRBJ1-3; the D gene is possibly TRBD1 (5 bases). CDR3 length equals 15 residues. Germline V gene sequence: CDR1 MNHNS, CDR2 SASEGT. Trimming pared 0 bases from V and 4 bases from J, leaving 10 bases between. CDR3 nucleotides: TGTGCCAGCAGTGAAGCCGTGGCAGGGGGAAACACCATATATTTT. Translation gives CASSEAVAGGNTIYF.

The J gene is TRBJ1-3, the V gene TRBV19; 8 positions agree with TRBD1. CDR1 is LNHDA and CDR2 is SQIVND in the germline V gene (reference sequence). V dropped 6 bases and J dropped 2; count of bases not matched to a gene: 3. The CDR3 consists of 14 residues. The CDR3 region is CASRTTGAGNTIYF. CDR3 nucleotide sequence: TGTGCCAGTAGGACGACAGGGGCTGGAAACACCATATATTTT.

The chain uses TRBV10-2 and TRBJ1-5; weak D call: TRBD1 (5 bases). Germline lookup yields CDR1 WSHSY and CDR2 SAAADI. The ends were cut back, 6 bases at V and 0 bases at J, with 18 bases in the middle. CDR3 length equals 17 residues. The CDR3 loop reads CASSHDGGRNSNQPQHF. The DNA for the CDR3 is TGCGCCAGCAGCCATGACGGGGGAAGGAATAGCAATCAGCCCCAGCATTTT.

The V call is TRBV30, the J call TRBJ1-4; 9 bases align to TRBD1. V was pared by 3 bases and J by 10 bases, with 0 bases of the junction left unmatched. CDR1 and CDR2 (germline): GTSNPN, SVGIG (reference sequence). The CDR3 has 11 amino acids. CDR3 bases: TGTGCCTGGAGGGACAGGGGAAAACTGTTTTTT. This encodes CAWRDRGKLFF.

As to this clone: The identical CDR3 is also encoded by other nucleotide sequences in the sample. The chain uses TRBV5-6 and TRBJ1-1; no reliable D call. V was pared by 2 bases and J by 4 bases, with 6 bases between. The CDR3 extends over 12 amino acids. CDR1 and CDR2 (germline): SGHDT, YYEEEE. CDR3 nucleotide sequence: TGTGCCAGCAGCTTCGGAGGCACTGAAGCTTTCTTT. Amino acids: CASSFGGTEAFF.

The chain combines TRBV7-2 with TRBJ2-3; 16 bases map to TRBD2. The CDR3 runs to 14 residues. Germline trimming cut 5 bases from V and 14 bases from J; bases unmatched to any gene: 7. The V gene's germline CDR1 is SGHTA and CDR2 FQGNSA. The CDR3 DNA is TGTGCCAGCAGCCTCGGGACTAGCGGGAGGGAATGGTATTTT. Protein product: CASSLGTSGREWYF.

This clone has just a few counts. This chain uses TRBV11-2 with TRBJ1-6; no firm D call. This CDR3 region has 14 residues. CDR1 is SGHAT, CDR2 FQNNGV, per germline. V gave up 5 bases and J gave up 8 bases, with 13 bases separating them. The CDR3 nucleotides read TGTGCCAGCAGCCGAGGTTTCGCAGATTCACCCCTCCACTTT. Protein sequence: CASSRGFADSPLHF.

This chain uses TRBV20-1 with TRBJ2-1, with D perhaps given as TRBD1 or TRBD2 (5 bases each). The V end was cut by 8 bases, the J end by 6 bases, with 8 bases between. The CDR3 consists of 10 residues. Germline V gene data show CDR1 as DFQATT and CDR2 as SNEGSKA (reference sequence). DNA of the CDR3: TGCAGTACCGGGGCCAATGAGCAGTTCTTC. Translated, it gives CSTGANEQFF.

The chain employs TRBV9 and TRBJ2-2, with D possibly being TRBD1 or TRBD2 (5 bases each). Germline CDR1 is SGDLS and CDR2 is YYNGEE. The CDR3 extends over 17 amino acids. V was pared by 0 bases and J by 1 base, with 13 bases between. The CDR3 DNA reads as TGTGCCAGCAGCGTAGATGGGGGTAACTGGAACACCGGGGAGCTGTTTTTT. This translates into CASSVDGGNWNTGELFF.

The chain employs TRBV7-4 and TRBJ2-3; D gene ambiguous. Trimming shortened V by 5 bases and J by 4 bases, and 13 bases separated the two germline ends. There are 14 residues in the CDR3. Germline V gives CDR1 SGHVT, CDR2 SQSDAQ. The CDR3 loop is CASSRYNSADTQYF. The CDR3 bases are TGTGCCAGCAGCCGCTATAACTCCGCAGATACGCAGTATTTT.

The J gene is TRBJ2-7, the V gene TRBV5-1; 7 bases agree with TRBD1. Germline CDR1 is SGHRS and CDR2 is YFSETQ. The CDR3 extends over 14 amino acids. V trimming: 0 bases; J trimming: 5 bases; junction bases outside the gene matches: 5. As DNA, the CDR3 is TGCGCCAGCAGCTTGGGAGGGGGCGAGAACGAGCAGTACTTC. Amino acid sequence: CASSLGGGENEQYF.

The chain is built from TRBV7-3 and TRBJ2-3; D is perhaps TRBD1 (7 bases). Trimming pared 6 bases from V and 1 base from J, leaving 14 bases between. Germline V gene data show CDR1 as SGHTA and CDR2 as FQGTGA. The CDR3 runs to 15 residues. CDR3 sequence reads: CASSSLRGGTDTQYF. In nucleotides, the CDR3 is TGTGCCAGCAGTTCCCTCAGGGGGGGCACAGATACGCAGTATTTT.

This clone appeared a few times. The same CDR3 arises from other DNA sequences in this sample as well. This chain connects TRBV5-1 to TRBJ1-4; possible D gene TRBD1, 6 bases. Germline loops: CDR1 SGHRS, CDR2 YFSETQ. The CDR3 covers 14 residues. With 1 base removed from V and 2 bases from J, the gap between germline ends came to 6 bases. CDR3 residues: CASSLQGTNEKLFF. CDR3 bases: TGCGCCAGCAGCTTGCAGGGGACTAATGAAAAACTGTTTTTT.

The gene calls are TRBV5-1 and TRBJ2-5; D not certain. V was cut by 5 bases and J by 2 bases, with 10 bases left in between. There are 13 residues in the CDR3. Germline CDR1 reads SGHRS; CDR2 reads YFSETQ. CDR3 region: CASRLLPQETQYF. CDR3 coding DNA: TGCGCCAGCAGACTACTTCCACAAGAGACCCAGTACTTC. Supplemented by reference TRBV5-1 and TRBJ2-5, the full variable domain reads KAGVTQTPRYLIKTRGQQVTLSCSPISGHRSVSWYQQTPGQGLQFLFEYFSETQRNKGNFPGRFSGRQFSNSRSEMNVSTLELGDSALYLCASRLLPQETQYFGPGTRLLVL.

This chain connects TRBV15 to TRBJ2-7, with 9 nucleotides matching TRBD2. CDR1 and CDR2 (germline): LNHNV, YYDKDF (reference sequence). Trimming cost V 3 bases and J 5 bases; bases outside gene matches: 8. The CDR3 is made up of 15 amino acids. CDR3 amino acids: CATSRIEAGGNEQYF. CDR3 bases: TGTGCCACCAGCAGGATAGAAGCGGGGGGAAACGAGCAGTACTTC.

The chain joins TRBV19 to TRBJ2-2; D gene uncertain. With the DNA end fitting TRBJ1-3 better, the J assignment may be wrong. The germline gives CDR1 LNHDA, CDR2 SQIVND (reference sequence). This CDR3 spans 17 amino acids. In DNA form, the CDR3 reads TGTGCCAGTAGTATGGGGAACAGTCTGAGCTCTGGAAACACCATATATTTT. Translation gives CASSMGNSLSSGNTIYF.

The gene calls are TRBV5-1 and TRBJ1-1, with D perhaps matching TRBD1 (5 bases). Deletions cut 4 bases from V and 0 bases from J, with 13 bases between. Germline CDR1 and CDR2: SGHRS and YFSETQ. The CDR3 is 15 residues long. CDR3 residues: CASSPRAGMNTEAFF. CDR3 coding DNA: TGCGCCAGCAGCCCTCGGGCAGGGATGAACACTGAAGCTTTCTTT.

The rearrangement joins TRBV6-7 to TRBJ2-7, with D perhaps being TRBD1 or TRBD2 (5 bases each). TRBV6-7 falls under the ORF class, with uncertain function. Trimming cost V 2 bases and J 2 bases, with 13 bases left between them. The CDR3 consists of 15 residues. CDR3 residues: CASSYEGRQPYEQYF. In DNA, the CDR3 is TGTGCCAGCAGTTACGAGGGGCGGCAACCCTACGAGCAGTACTTC.

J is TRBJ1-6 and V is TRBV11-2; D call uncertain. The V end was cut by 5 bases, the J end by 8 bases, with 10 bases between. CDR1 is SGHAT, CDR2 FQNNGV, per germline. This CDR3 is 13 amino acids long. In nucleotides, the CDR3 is TGTGCCAGCAGCCTAAAGAAGGATTCACCCCTCCACTTT. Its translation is CASSLKKDSPLHF. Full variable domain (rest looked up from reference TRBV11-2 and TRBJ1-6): EAGVAQSPRYKIIEKRQSVAFWCNPISGHATLYWYQQILGQGPKLLIQFQNNGVVDDSQLPKDRFSAERLKGVDSTLKIQPAKLEDSAVYLCASSLKKDSPLHFGNGTRLTVT.

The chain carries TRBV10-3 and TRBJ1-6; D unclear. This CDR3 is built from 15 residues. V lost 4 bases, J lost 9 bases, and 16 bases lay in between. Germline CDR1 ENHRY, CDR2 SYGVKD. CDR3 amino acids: CAISVGRGEGSPLHF. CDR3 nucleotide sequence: TGTGCCATCAGTGTAGGGCGGGGTGAAGGTTCACCCCTCCACTTT.

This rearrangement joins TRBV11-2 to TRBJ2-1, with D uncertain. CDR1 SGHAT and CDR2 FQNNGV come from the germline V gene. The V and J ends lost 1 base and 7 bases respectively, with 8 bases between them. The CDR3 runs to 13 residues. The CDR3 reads CASSLGSENEQFF. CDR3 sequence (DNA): TGTGCCAGCAGCTTAGGGTCAGAGAATGAGCAGTTCTTC.